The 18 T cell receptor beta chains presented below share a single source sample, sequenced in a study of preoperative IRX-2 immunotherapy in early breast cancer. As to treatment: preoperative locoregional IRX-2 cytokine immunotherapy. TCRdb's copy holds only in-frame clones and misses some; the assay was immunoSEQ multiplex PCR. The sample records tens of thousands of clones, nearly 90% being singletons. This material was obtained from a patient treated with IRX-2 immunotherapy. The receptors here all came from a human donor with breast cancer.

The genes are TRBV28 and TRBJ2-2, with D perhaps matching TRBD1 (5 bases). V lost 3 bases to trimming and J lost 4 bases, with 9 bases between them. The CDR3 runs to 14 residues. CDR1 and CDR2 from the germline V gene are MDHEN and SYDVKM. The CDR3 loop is CASSFPGRTGELFF. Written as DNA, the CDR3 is TGTGCCAGCAGTTTTCCAGGGCGCACCGGGGAGCTGTTTTTT. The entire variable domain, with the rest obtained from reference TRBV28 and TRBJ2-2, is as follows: DVKVTQSSRYLVKRTGEKVFLECVQDMDHENMFWYRQDPGLGLRLIYFSYDVKMKEKGDIPEGYSVSREKKERFSLILESASTNQTSMYLCASSFPGRTGELFFGEGSRLTVL.

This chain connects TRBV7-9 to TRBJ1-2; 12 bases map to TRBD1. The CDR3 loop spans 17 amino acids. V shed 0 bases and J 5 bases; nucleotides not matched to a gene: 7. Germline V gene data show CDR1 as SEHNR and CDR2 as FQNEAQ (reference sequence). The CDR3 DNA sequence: TGTGCCAGCAGCTTAGCCGGGACAGGGGGCGACTTATATGGCTACACCTTC. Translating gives CASSLAGTGGDLYGYTF.

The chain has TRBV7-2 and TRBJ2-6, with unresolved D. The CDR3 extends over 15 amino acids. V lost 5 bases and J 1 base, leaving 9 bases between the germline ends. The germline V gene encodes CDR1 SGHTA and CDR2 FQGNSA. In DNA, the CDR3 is TGTGCCAGCAGCCCTCGTGGTTCTGGGGCCAACGTCCTGACTTTC. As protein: CASSPRGSGANVLTF.

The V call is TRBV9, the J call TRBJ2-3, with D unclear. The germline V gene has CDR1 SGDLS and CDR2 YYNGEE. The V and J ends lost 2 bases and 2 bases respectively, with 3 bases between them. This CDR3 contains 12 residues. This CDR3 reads CASSVVTDTQYF. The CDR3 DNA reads TGTGCCAGCAGCGTGGTCACAGATACGCAGTATTTT.

The DNA of the CDR3 is TGTGCCAGCAGCCTCGACAGGGATCGTGGCTACACCTTC. Translated: CASSLDRDRGYTF. V gene TRBV5-4 combines with J gene TRBJ1-2; TRBD1 matches 7 bases. There are 13 residues in the CDR3. The germline gives CDR1 SGHNT, CDR2 YYREEE (reference sequence). Germline trimming cut 4 bases from V and 7 bases from J; bases unmatched to any gene: 7.

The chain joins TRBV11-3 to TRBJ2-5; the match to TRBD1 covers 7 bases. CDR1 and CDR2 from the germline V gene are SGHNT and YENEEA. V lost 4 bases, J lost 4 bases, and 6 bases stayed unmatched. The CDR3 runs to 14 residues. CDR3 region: CASSSQGQRETQYF. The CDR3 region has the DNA TGTGCCAGCAGCTCACAGGGGCAGAGAGAGACCCAGTACTTC.

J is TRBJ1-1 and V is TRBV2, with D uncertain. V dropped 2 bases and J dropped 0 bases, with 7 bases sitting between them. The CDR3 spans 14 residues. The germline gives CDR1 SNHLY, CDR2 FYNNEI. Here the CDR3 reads CASSEQPLNTEAFF. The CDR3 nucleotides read TGTGCCAGCAGTGAACAACCTCTGAACACTGAAGCTTTCTTT.

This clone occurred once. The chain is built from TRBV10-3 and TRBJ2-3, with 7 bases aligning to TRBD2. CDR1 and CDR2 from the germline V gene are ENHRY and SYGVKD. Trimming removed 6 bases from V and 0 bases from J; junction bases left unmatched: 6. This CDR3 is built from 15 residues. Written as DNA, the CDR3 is TGTGCCATCAGGTCTAGCGGCCCCAGCACAGATACGCAGTATTTT. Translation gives CAIRSSGPSTDTQYF.

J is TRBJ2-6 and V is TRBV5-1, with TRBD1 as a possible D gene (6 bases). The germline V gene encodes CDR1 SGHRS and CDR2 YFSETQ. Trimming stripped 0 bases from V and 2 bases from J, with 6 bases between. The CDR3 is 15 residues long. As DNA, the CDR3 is TGCGCCAGCAGCTTGGGGGGGCCTGGGGCCAACGTCCTGACTTTC. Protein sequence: CASSLGGPGANVLTF.

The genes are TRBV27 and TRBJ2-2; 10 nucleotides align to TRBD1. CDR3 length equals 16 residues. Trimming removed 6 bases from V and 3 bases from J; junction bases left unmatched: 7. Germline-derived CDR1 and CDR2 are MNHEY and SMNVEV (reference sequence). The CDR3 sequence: CASSTGTGVHTGELFF. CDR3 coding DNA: TGTGCCAGCAGCACCGGGACAGGGGTTCACACCGGGGAGCTGTTTTTT.

Here the CDR3 DNA reads TGTGCCAGTAGTATTCGGACAGGGAGGGATGAAAAACTGTTTTTT. This gives the protein CASSIRTGRDEKLFF. The V and J genes are TRBV19 and TRBJ1-4; the match to TRBD1 covers 8 bases. The CDR3 extends over 15 amino acids. Trimming cost V 3 bases and J 6 bases; bases outside gene matches: 6. Per the germline V gene, CDR1 is LNHDA and CDR2 is SQIVND (reference sequence). Based on the CDR3 plus reference TRBV19 and TRBJ1-4, the full variable domain is DGGITQSPKYLFRKEGQNVTLSCEQNLNHDAMYWYRQDPGQGLRLIYYSQIVNDFQKGDIAEGYSVSREKKESFPLTVTSAQKNPTAFYLCASSIRTGRDEKLFFGSGTQLSVL.

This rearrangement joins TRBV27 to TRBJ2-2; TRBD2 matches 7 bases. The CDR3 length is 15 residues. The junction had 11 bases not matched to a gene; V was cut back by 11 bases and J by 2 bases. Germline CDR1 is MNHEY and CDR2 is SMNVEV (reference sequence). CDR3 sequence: CAGPRGGSNTGELFF. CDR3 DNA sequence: TGTGCCGGGCCCCGCGGCGGGAGTAACACCGGGGAGCTGTTTTTT.

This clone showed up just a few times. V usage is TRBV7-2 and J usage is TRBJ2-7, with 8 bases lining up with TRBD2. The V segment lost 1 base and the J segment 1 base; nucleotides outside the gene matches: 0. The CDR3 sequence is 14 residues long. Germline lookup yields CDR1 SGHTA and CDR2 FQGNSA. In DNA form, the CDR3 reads TGTGCCAGCAGCTTAGTAGCGGGATCCTACGAGCAGTACTTC. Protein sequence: CASSLVAGSYEQYF.

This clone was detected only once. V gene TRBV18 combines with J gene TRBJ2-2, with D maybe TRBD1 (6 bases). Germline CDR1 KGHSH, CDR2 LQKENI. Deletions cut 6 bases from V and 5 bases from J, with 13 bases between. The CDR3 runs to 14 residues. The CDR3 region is CASSPQGGTGELFF. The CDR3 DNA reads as TGTGCCAGCTCCCCCCAAGGGGGAACCGGGGAGCTGTTTTTT.

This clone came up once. The CDR3 DNA reads TGCGCCAGCAGCTTTTACGAGCAGTACTTC. This gives the protein CASSFYEQYF. The chain is built from TRBV5-1 and TRBJ2-7; no reliable D call. The V end lost 2 bases, the J end lost 4 bases, and 1 base lay between the germline ends. The CDR3 runs 10 residues. Germline CDR1 is SGHRS and CDR2 is YFSETQ.

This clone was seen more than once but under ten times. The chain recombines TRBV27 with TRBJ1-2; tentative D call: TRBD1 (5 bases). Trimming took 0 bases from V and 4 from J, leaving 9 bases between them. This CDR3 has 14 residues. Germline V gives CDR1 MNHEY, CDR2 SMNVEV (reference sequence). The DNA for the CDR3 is TGTGCCAGCAGTTTATCGGGGGGGAGCTATGGCTACACCTTC. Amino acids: CASSLSGGSYGYTF.

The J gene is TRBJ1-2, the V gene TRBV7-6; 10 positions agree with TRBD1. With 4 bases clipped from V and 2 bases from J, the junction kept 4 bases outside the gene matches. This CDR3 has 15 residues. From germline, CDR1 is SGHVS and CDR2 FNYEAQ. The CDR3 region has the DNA TGTGCCAGCAGCTCCGGACAGGGGGTAAACTATGGCTACACCTTC. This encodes CASSSGQGVNYGYTF.

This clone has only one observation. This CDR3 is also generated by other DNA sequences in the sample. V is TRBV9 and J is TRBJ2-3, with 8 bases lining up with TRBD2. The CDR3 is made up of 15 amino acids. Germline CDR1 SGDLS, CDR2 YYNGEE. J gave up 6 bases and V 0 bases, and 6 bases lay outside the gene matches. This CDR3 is CASSVEGRGGDTQYF. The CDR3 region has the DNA TGTGCCAGCAGCGTAGAGGGACGGGGGGGCGATACGCAGTATTTT. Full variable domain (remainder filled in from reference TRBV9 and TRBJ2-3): DSGVTQTPKHLITATGQRVTLRCSPRSGDLSVYWYQQSLDQGLQFLIQYYNGEERAKGNILERFSAQQFPDLHSELNLSSLELGDSALYFCASSVEGRGGDTQYFGPGTRLTVL.